The next 5 T cell receptor beta chains were all read from a single sample in a study of cytomegalovirus exposure and HLA in healthy donors. 60 Vbeta and 13 Jbeta primers were used in PCR. Generated by immunoSEQ multiplex PCR, the TCRdb table keeps only in-frame clones and is missing some. The sample holds about 43,000 clones, 55% to 75% seen once. The sample comprised PBMCs. These receptors originate from a man aged 55 to 69 in good health and CMV-seropositive.

The V call is TRBV28, the J call TRBJ2-5; D call uncertain. The germline CDR1 and CDR2 sequences are MDHEN and SYDVKM. The CDR3 loop spans 14 amino acids. The ends were cut back, 7 bases at V and 1 base at J, with 13 bases in the middle. The DNA of the CDR3 is TGTGCCAGCACCCCACGGGTCACCCAAGAGACCCAGTACTTC. Translating gives CASTPRVTQETQYF.

This rearrangement joins TRBV19 to TRBJ2-2; tentative D call: TRBD1 (6 bases). CDR3 length: 15 residues. V was clipped by 6 bases and J by 6 bases, with 17 bases between them. Looked up from germline, CDR1 is LNHDA and CDR2 is SQIVND (reference sequence). The CDR3 reads CASRPGHPSAGELFF. The CDR3 DNA sequence: TGTGCCAGTAGACCGGGACACCCGAGCGCCGGGGAGCTGTTTTTT. Looking up the rest from reference TRBV19 and TRBJ2-2 gives the full variable domain: DGGITQSPKYLFRKEGQNVTLSCEQNLNHDAMYWYRQDPGQGLRLIYYSQIVNDFQKGDIAEGYSVSREKKESFPLTVTSAQKNPTAFYLCASRPGHPSAGELFFGEGSRLTVL.

This chain uses TRBV27 with TRBJ2-7, with a possible D match to TRBD1 (6 bases). This CDR3 has 15 residues. Trimming took 5 bases from V and 0 from J, leaving 14 bases between them. Germline V CDR1 and CDR2: MNHEY, SMNVEV (reference sequence). CDR3 DNA sequence: TGTGCCAGCAGTATCCTACAGGGCCCCTCCTACGAGCAGTACTTC. Translation: CASSILQGPSYEQYF.

This chain uses TRBV30 with TRBJ2-2; D is undetermined. Germline CDR1 GTSNPN, CDR2 SVGIG (reference sequence). The CDR3 has 14 amino acids. V was trimmed by 2 bases and J by 3 bases, leaving 10 bases between them. The chain's CDR3 is CAWSTHLDTGELFF. The CDR3 DNA reads as TGTGCCTGGAGTACCCACCTAGACACCGGGGAGCTGTTTTTT.

The chain carries TRBV4-1 and TRBJ1-1, with D possibly being TRBD1 (6 bases). With 0 bases removed from V and 0 bases from J, the gap between germline ends came to 11 bases. The CDR3 has 16 residues. Germline V CDR1 and CDR2: MGHRA, YSYEKL. This chain's CDR3 is CASSQDTYRVNTEAFF. DNA of the CDR3: TGCGCCAGCAGCCAAGATACCTACAGGGTGAACACTGAAGCTTTCTTT.